The clone carrying this T cell receptor beta chain was counted many times. The data were obtained in a study of T cells in Graves' hyperthyroidism and ophthalmopathy. The CDR3 has 15 residues. V dropped 8 bases and J dropped 1 base, with 17 bases sitting between them. CDR1 and CDR2 from the germline V gene are MNHEY and SVGEGT. There were TCR beta CDR3 regions amplified from RNA transcripts. Researchers ran a first-round RT-PCR on the TCR CDR3 using the HTBI primer set. TCRdb itself ran the multiplex PCR reads through MiXCR, one entry per CDR3 protein. The sample lists 550,000 to 700,000 distinct CDR3 sequences, roughly 15% occurring once.

This TCR was recovered from a woman aged 40 to 55 with Graves' ophthalmopathy. The sequencing input was blood. The chain joins TRBV6-2 or TRBV6-3 to TRBJ1-2, with D tentatively TRBD1 (5 bases). The CDR3 DNA reads as TGTGCCAGCCTTCCAGGGACGGCCCGTAACTATGGCTACACCTTC. This codes for CASLPGTARNYGYTF.